This T cell receptor beta chain derives from a study of OX40 agonist ivuxolimab in advanced cancers. On the study more broadly: Patients with hepatocellular carcinoma, melanoma, renal cell or head and neck cancer made up the dose-escalation patients. Patients were 82.7% male with ages roughly 20 to 80, mean around 61. Prior anti-PD-1, anti-PD-L1 or anti-CTLA-4 therapy was allowed; 40% had some.

Sequenced by immunoSEQ multiplex PCR; TCRdb stores in-frame clones only, minus some. The sample has more than 55,000 clones; approximately 90% are singletons. CDR1 SGHTA and CDR2 FQGTGA come from the germline V gene. Trimming stripped 5 bases from V and 5 bases from J, with 21 bases between. The CDR3 covers 16 residues. The V and J genes are TRBV7-3 and TRBJ2-5; weak D call: TRBD1 (5 bases). This clonotype was obtained from an adult with an advanced solid tumor such as melanoma, head and neck, liver or kidney cancer. Sequenced here: CD4+ or CD8+ T cells sorted from blood, sampled in a trial of the OX40 agonist ivuxolimab. In DNA, the CDR3 is TGTGCCAGCAGCGTAGGGGCAGGTAACTCCCTTGAGACCCAGTACTTC. Residues: CASSVGAGNSLETQYF.